This TCR beta chain was sequenced for a study of T cells after yellow fever vaccination. J lost 9 bases, V lost 3 bases, and 15 bases had no gene match. Germline values: CDR1 SGDLS, CDR2 YYNGEE. The CDR3 runs 16 residues. TCRdb reprocessed the 5' RACE reads via MiXCR and lists one record per CDR3 protein. The data hold 550,000 to 750,000 distinct CDR3 sequences, with approximately 15% observed a single time. Of note for this clonotype: Its cognate antigen is unknown.

The study's findings and limits: Clones that expanded after primary vaccination mostly reappeared after the booster (over 95% CD4, around 87% CD8). Only a small proportion of the clonotypes turned up in both the CD4 and the CD8 compartments, likely arising from convergent recombination. Bulk-population clonotypes that are abundant could appear as contaminants in FACS-sorted repertoires.

V and J are TRBV9 and TRBJ2-1; 7 bases agree with TRBD2. This TCR came from a young man who received the YFV17D yellow fever vaccine. The sample was PBMCs, taken on the day of the yellow fever booster vaccination. The CDR3 DNA is TGTGCCAGCAGCGCTGGGGGGACTACTATCCCTGGTGAGCAGTTCTTC. Amino acid sequence: CASSAGGTTIPGEQFF. The full variable domain, completed using reference TRBV9 and TRBJ2-1, is DSGVTQTPKHLITATGQRVTLRCSPRSGDLSVYWYQQSLDQGLQFLIQYYNGEERAKGNILERFSAQQFPDLHSELNLSSLELGDSALYFCASSAGGTTIPGEQFFGPGTRLTVL.